What follows are 16 T cell receptor beta chains derived from one specimen sequenced in a study of blood T cell repertoires in COVID-19. Measured with immunoSEQ multiplex PCR; TCRdb has only the in-frame clones, and not every one. The sample carries roughly 260,000 clones, about nine tenths recorded once. The sample taken for sequencing was peripheral blood. Source of these receptors: a man aged 60-69 years who had recovered from COVID-19.

The CDR3 reads CAISHDGTRGNEQFF. The CDR3 bases are TGTGCCATCAGCCACGACGGGACTAGGGGGAATGAGCAGTTCTTC. This chain uses TRBV10-3 with TRBJ2-1; 8 bases agree with TRBD2. Per the germline V gene, CDR1 is ENHRY and CDR2 is SYGVKD. The CDR3 sequence is 15 residues long. The V segment lost 6 bases and the J segment 7 bases; nucleotides outside the gene matches: 11.

CDR3 DNA: TGTGCCAGCAGTGTAGTGCGGGGACTTTACTACAATGAGCAGTTCTTC. This codes for CASSVVRGLYYNEQFF. The chain combines TRBV6-1 with TRBJ2-1, with D perhaps matching TRBD2 (6 bases). Germline V gene lookup returns CDR1 MNHNS and CDR2 SASEGT. This CDR3 comprises 16 residues. Trimming left V 4 bases short and J 3 bases short, with 16 bases between.

J is TRBJ2-7 and V is TRBV10-2, with 7 bases that match TRBD1. The germline CDR1 and CDR2 sequences are WSHSY and SAAADI. CDR3 length: 14 amino acids. The ends lost 0 bases at V and 4 bases at J; junction bases unmatched: 3. The chain's CDR3 is CASSESGQQYEQYF. The DNA for the CDR3 is TGCGCCAGCAGTGAGTCGGGACAGCAGTACGAGCAGTACTTC.

V gene TRBV5-5 combines with J gene TRBJ1-2, with a weak D call TRBD1 (5 bases). The CDR3 length is 14 residues. Germline-derived CDR1 and CDR2 are SGHKS and YYEKEE (reference sequence). V gave up 1 base and J gave up 8 bases, with 15 bases separating them. CDR3: CASSLLGVERGYTF. The CDR3 DNA follows: TGTGCCAGCAGCTTGCTAGGGGTGGAGAGAGGCTACACCTTC.

The J gene is TRBJ2-3, the V gene TRBV5-1; D not resolved. The germline gives CDR1 SGHRS, CDR2 YFSETQ. This CDR3 spans 15 amino acids. Trimming pared 5 bases from V and 1 base from J, leaving 14 bases between. The CDR3 DNA is TGCGCCAGCAGTCAAACGTCCCGGGGCACAGATACGCAGTATTTT. Translated: CASSQTSRGTDTQYF.

The CDR3 sequence is CASSLRRGYQPQHF. The CDR3 nucleotides read TGTGCCAGCAGCTTACGTCGGGGATATCAGCCCCAGCATTTT. This sequence joins TRBV7-2 and TRBJ1-5, with no clear D. Germline CDR1 is SGHTA and CDR2 is FQGNSA. Trimming left V 2 bases short and J 5 bases short, with 10 bases between. The CDR3 loop spans 14 amino acids.

This chain links TRBV7-3 with TRBJ2-5; D not certain. The germline V gene has CDR1 SGHTA and CDR2 FQGTGA. The V and J ends lost 4 bases and 4 bases respectively, with 16 bases between them. CDR3 length equals 15 residues. As DNA, the CDR3 is TGTGCCAGCAGCTCCTACGGCGGCGCAGCAGAGACCCAGTACTTC. Translated, it gives CASSSYGGAAETQYF. The full variable domain, completed using reference TRBV7-3 and TRBJ2-5, is GAGVSQTPSNKVTEKGKYVELRCDPISGHTALYWYRQSLGQGPEFLIYFQGTGAADDSGLPNDRFFAVRPEGSVSTLKIQRTERGDSAVYLCASSSYGGAAETQYFGPGTRLLVL.

This chain connects TRBV5-1 to TRBJ2-5; 15 nucleotides align to TRBD2. The V segment lost 2 bases and the J segment 5 bases; nucleotides outside the gene matches: 4. CDR3 size: 16 residues. Germline CDR1 and CDR2: SGHRS and YFSETQ. Written as DNA, the CDR3 is TGCGCCAGCAGCTTTGGGACTAGCGGGGGGAAGGAGACCCAGTACTTC. Translation: CASSFGTSGGKETQYF.

V usage is TRBV5-5 and J usage is TRBJ2-5; 8 bases match TRBD1. CDR3 length: 17 residues. Trimming cost V 0 bases and J 5 bases; bases outside gene matches: 12. Germline V gene data show CDR1 as SGHKS and CDR2 as YYEKEE (reference sequence). The CDR3 protein is CASSLAGWTGLGETQYF. CDR3 coding DNA: TGTGCCAGCAGCTTGGCCGGATGGACAGGGTTGGGTGAGACCCAGTACTTC.

The V call is TRBV7-9, the J call TRBJ2-1, with 11 bases matching TRBD1. This CDR3 spans 17 amino acids. V gave up 0 bases and J gave up 5 bases; unmatched junction bases: 6. Looked up from germline, CDR1 is SEHNR and CDR2 is FQNEAQ (reference sequence). CDR3 sequence: CASSLASGQGGHNEQFF. DNA of the CDR3: TGTGCCAGCAGCTTAGCGTCGGGACAGGGGGGACACAATGAGCAGTTCTTC.

This clone was seen only a few times. This rearrangement joins TRBV9 to TRBJ2-5; D remains unclear. V was shortened by 1 base and J by 5 bases, with 9 bases between the two germline ends. The CDR3 covers 13 residues. Germline V gene lookup returns CDR1 SGDLS and CDR2 YYNGEE. DNA for the CDR3: TGTGCCAGCAGCGTATCTGTCCTGGAGACCCAGTACTTC. Residues: CASSVSVLETQYF.

J is TRBJ2-1 and V is TRBV5-8; TRBD1 agrees at 8 bases. CDR1 is SGHTS, CDR2 YDEGEE, per germline. CDR3 size: 13 residues. Trimming at V came to 4 bases and at J to 7 bases, leaving 4 bases not matched to a gene. The CDR3, as DNA: TGTGCCAGCAGCACGGACAGGGTAAATGAGCAGTTCTTC. Its protein is CASSTDRVNEQFF.

This clone was seen once. The genes are TRBV7-9 and TRBJ1-2; 9 nucleotides agree with TRBD1. The junction had 13 bases not matched to a gene; V was cut back by 0 bases and J by 8 bases. The CDR3 runs 17 residues. Germline lookup yields CDR1 SEHNR and CDR2 FQNEAQ (reference sequence). The CDR3 DNA sequence: TGTGCCAGCAGCTTAGCCGCCGGGACAGGGTATGCGGGGGGCTACACCTTC. Its protein product is CASSLAAGTGYAGGYTF.

The rearrangement links TRBV7-2 to TRBJ2-7; a possible D gene is TRBD2 (6 bases). Deletions cut 1 base from V and 1 base from J, with 11 bases between. The CDR3 length is 15 residues. Germline values: CDR1 SGHTA, CDR2 FQGNSA. The CDR3 DNA reads TGTGCCAGCAGCTTAGAGGCGGGGTTATCCTACGAGCAGTACTTC. Translating gives CASSLEAGLSYEQYF. Based on the CDR3 plus reference TRBV7-2 and TRBJ2-7, the full variable domain is GAGVSQSPSNKVTEKGKDVELRCDPISGHTALYWYRQSLGQGLEFLIYFQGNSAPDKSGLPSDRFSAERTGGSVSTLTIQRTQQEDSAVYLCASSLEAGLSYEQYFGPGTRLTVT.

This clone was counted a few times. The CDR3 DNA follows: TGTGCCAGCAGTTACCAGGTAGGGGCTGGTCAGCCCCAGCATTTT. Protein: CASSYQVGAGQPQHF. The V and J genes are TRBV6-2 or TRBV6-3 and TRBJ1-5; D is possibly TRBD1 (5 bases). V dropped 2 bases and J dropped 6 bases, with 14 bases sitting between them. This CDR3 region has 15 residues. The germline V gene encodes CDR1 MNHEY and CDR2 SVGEGT.

The chain employs TRBV19 and TRBJ2-3; 8 nucleotides match TRBD2. The CDR3 covers 15 residues. V lost 5 bases to trimming and J lost 1 base; unmatched junction nucleotides: 5. Germline CDR1 reads LNHDA; CDR2 reads SQIVND (reference sequence). The CDR3 region is CASSVLAAGTDTQYF. The CDR3 DNA reads TGTGCCAGTAGTGTACTAGCGGCGGGCACAGATACGCAGTATTTT.